This T cell receptor (beta chain) was retrieved from a study of blood T cell repertoires in COVID-19. V was clipped by 5 bases and J by 7 bases, with 17 bases between them. Germline V gene data show CDR1 as MGHDK and CDR2 as SYGVNS. The length of the CDR3 is 14 residues. Clones were read by immunoSEQ multiplex PCR, and TCRdb kept only the in-frame ones, dropping some. The repertoire has a few hundred thousand clones, just under 90% of them found once; the top ten carry 6.3%. Sequenced input: peripheral blood. The chain couples TRBV25-1 to TRBJ1-2; D is uncertain. This sequence originates from a woman in her fifties or sixties with COVID-19, enrolled during active disease. The CDR3 DNA follows: TGTGCCAGCAGTACCTGGGAGACCGTGACTGGCTACACCTTC. Translation: CASSTWETVTGYTF.